The 31 T cell receptor beta chains given below trace back to one sample, sequenced in a study of CD8+CD57+ T cells in acquired aplastic anemia (dated by TCRdb to between 2018 and 2020). Expansion of CD8+CD57+ cells had been shown by flow cytometry in the patients chosen for sequencing. Sequencing used an Illumina HiSeq 2000. Genomic DNA served as template for TCR beta VDJ combination and CDR3 sequence profiling. The public reads were run again by TCRdb, first through fastp at Q25 and then through MiXCR, and only productive beta chains were kept. Each record represents a unique CDR3 protein, reported with the most common genes and DNA among its rows. For this sample there are 270,000 or so distinct CDR3 sequences; 65% to 90% appear just once. Together, the top ten hold approximately 40% of the sample. Sequenced input: sorted CD4+, CD8+, or CD8+CD57+ T cells (not recorded which) from PBMCs. These receptors came from a human donor with aplastic anemia.

The chain has TRBV11-3 and TRBJ2-2; 11 nucleotides line up with TRBD1. The CDR3 contains 18 residues. Germline V gene data show CDR1 as SGHNT and CDR2 as YENEEA. J lost 5 bases, V lost 0 bases, and 8 bases had no gene match. CDR3 sequence: CASSLDLTGTGGTGELFF. The CDR3 coding sequence is TGTGCCAGCAGCTTAGATCTGACAGGGACAGGGGGGACCGGGGAGCTGTTTTTT.

The rearrangement joins TRBV2 to TRBJ2-3, with 8 positions matching TRBD2. Germline values: CDR1 SNHLY, CDR2 FYNNEI. The CDR3 has 16 residues. Unmatched junction bases numbered 12, after V lost 8 bases and J lost 2 bases. CDR3 DNA sequence: TGTGCCAGCGGCGACTTAGCGGGGCCATACACAGATACGCAGTATTTT. This gives the protein CASGDLAGPYTDTQYF.

V usage is TRBV15 and J usage is TRBJ1-1; D is unresolved. This CDR3 is built from 11 residues. In germline, CDR1 is LNHNV, CDR2 YYDKDF (reference sequence). The ends were cut back, 7 bases at V and 3 bases at J, with 6 bases in the middle. In DNA, the CDR3 is TGTGCCACCATAAGTGACACTGAAGCTTTCTTT. This codes for CATISDTEAFF.

This clonotype is medium-sized in the sample. V usage is TRBV24-1 and J usage is TRBJ1-2; D might be TRBD1 (6 bases). With 0 bases removed from V and 6 bases from J, the gap between germline ends came to 16 bases. This CDR3 has 16 amino acids. Germline V gene data show CDR1 as KGHDR and CDR2 as SFDVKD. The chain's CDR3 is CATSDLAGGGIDGYTF. The CDR3 DNA reads as TGTGCCACCAGTGATTTGGCCGGGGGCGGAATCGATGGCTACACCTTC.

This chain connects TRBV2 to TRBJ2-3; 9 bases align to TRBD2. The CDR3 has 14 residues. Trimming cost V 6 bases and J 6 bases; bases outside gene matches: 7. CDR1 and CDR2 from the germline V gene are SNHLY and FYNNEI. In DNA form, the CDR3 reads TGTGCCAGCAGCGTAGCGGGAGCCCTCGATACGCAGTATTTT. It specifies CASSVAGALDTQYF. The full variable domain, with the rest looked up from reference TRBV2 and TRBJ2-3, is EPEVTQTPSHQVTQMGQEVILRCVPISNHLYFYWYRQILGQKVEFLVSFYNNEISEKSEIFDDQFSVERPDGSNFTLKIRSTKLEDSAMYFCASSVAGALDTQYFGPGTRLTVL.

At least ten counts were recorded for this clonotype. The junction shows a germline mismatch at one end, possibly a read error. This sequence joins TRBV11-1 and TRBJ2-3, with D unclear. The CDR3 has 13 residues. Germline CDR1 is SGHAT and CDR2 is FQDESV (reference sequence). CDR3 DNA: TGTGCCAGCGGCTTCGGGCTGACAGATACGCAGTATTTT. Its translation: CASGFGLTDTQYF.

This chain connects TRBV20-1 to TRBJ1-2; the D gene is possibly TRBD1 (6 bases). The germline V gene has CDR1 DFQATT and CDR2 SNEGSKA (reference sequence). The CDR3 covers 11 residues. The V and J ends lost 6 bases and 9 bases respectively, with 14 bases between them. The CDR3 loop reads CSAQGGYRYTF. The CDR3 coding sequence is TGCAGTGCACAAGGGGGTTATCGCTACACCTTC.

Of note for this clonotype: A read error is likely, as this CDR3 ends without the conserved phenylalanine or tryptophan. The DNA is omitted, as the CDR3 cannot be located on it reliably, and the CDR3 follows TCRdb's listing. The genes are TRBV7-9 and TRBJ2-3. In germline, CDR1 is SEHNR, CDR2 FQNEAQ (reference sequence). The CDR3 length equals 13 residues, ends included. CDR3 amino acids: CASGLVGTELLYG.

This chain joins TRBV7-2 and TRBJ1-1; D not resolved. V gave up 8 bases and J gave up 14 bases, with 30 bases separating them. The CDR3 consists of 15 residues. In germline, CDR1 is SGHTA, CDR2 FQGNSA. As DNA, the CDR3 is TGTGCCAGCGTACTGAGTGTGAGAGCGAGAGCCCCAGTATTCTTT. Translation: CASVLSVRARAPVFF. The whole variable domain, remainder taken from reference TRBV7-2 and TRBJ1-1, is GAGVSQSPSNKVTEKGKDVELRCDPISGHTALYWYRQSLGQGLEFLIYFQGNSAPDKSGLPSDRFSAERTGGSVSTLTIQRTQQEDSAVYLCASVLSVRARAPVFFGQGTRLTVV.

Comment on this clonotype: At one boundary the junction diverges from the germline segment, which might be a read error. The chain links TRBV9 to TRBJ2-7; D might be TRBD2 (5 bases). Germline V CDR1 and CDR2: SGDLS, YYNGEE. The CDR3 has 14 amino acids. The CDR3, as DNA: TGCACCAGCAGCCGCGCAAGGGAGCTCTACGAGCAGTACTTC. Translated: CTSSRARELYEQYF.

About this clonotype: At one end the junction does not follow the germline gene, possibly because of a read error. J is TRBJ2-3 and V is TRBV7-9; D may be TRBD2 (6 bases). CDR3 length: 14 amino acids. The germline V gene has CDR1 SEHNR and CDR2 FQNEAQ (reference sequence). The CDR3 loop is CASSFQRSRGSHEF. DNA for the CDR3: TGTGCCAGCAGCTTTCAAAGAAGCCGGGGGAGCCATGAGTTT.

As concerns this clonotype: The limits of the CDR3 on the DNA are not certain, so only TCRdb's listed CDR3 is given. The chain joins TRBV7-8 to TRBJ2-3; the D call TRBD2 from the table was never checked on the DNA. The germline CDR1 and CDR2 sequences are SGHVS and FQNEAQ. The CDR3 extends over 13 residues, inclusive of both ends. The CDR3 spells CASGFAGGAATQF.

Notes on this clonotype: Lacking the conserved final phenylalanine or tryptophan, this CDR3 likely reflects a read error. The limits of the CDR3 on the DNA are not certain, so only TCRdb's listed CDR3 is given. CDR3 in amino acids: CASSGDGGAGYPY. The chain has TRBV7-4 and TRBJ1-2; TRBD1, the table's D call, lacks a check against the DNA. Including both end residues, the CDR3 is 13 amino acids long. Germline-derived CDR1 and CDR2 are SGHVT and SQSDAQ.

The gene calls are TRBV5-6 and TRBJ2-3; D is undetermined. Germline V lookup: CDR1 SGHDT, CDR2 YYEEEE. The CDR3 consists of 13 residues. Trimming shortened V by 4 bases and J by 8 bases, and 14 bases separated the two germline ends. The DNA of the CDR3 is TGTGCCAGCAGCCCCGTTGGCGCAGGTACGCAGTATTTT. Translated, it gives CASSPVGAGTQYF.

The chain couples TRBV6-6 to TRBJ2-7, with 12 bases identical to TRBD2. The CDR3 contains 18 residues. The J segment lost 2 bases and the V segment lost 2 bases, leaving 10 bases of the junction unmatched. Germline V gene lookup returns CDR1 MNHNY and CDR2 SVGAGI (reference sequence). CDR3: CASSYGASGGAVTYEQYF. Here the CDR3 DNA reads TGTGCCAGCAGTTACGGTGCTAGCGGGGGGGCCGTGACCTACGAGCAGTACTTC.

The J gene is TRBJ2-3, the V gene TRBV2, with 9 bases fitting TRBD1. The CDR3 extends over 15 amino acids. The germline gives CDR1 SNHLY, CDR2 FYNNEI. J gave up 3 bases and V 8 bases, and 9 bases lay outside the gene matches. CDR3 protein: CASGDGGTGTDTQYF. Written as DNA, the CDR3 is TGTGCCAGCGGGGATGGCGGGACAGGGACAGATACGCAGTATTTT.

On this clonotype: At one end, the junction sequence differs from germline, possibly due to a read error. The V and J genes are TRBV2 and TRBJ2-5; D might be TRBD1 or TRBD2, each matching 5 bases. This CDR3 has 14 residues. Per the germline V gene, CDR1 is SNHLY and CDR2 is FYNNEI. Written as DNA, the CDR3 is TGTGCCAGCGGGGACGGCGGCACAGATGCGCAGTATTTTTTC. It encodes CASGDGGTDAQYFF.

This chain connects TRBV19 to TRBJ1-5; 8 bases are a match to TRBD1. V shed 5 bases, J shed 2 bases, and the junction held 14 bases outside the gene matches. This CDR3 region has 18 residues. Germline V gene data show CDR1 as LNHDA and CDR2 as SQIVND (reference sequence). CDR3 bases: TGTGCCAGTAGTGACCCGAGGCAGGGGGCGCCGGGCAATCAGCCCCAGCATTTT. Translation gives CASSDPRQGAPGNQPQHF. Variable domain in full (rest from reference TRBV19 and TRBJ1-5): DGGITQSPKYLFRKEGQNVTLSCEQNLNHDAMYWYRQDPGQGLRLIYYSQIVNDFQKGDIAEGYSVSREKKESFPLTVTSAQKNPTAFYLCASSDPRQGAPGNQPQHFGDGTRLSIL.

To note about this clonotype: Lacking the conserved final phenylalanine or tryptophan, this CDR3 likely reflects a read error. Because the CDR3's place on the DNA is in doubt, the DNA is left out and the CDR3 is given as listed by TCRdb. The chain links TRBV7-9 to TRBJ2-3; the D call TRBD1 from the table was never checked on the DNA. Germline lookup yields CDR1 SEHNR and CDR2 FQNEAQ (reference sequence). The CDR3 is 13 residues long, counting both termini. This CDR3 is CASSEAGSYGANV.

Of note for this clonotype: The junction departs from the called germline gene at one end, perhaps through a read error. The CDR3 DNA follows: TGTGCCAGCAGCTTCCGAGCGGGAACGACCTACGAGCAGTTC. It specifies CASSFRAGTTYEQF. The chain couples TRBV7-9 to TRBJ2-7; the match to TRBD2 covers 7 bases. CDR1 is SEHNR, CDR2 FQNEAQ, per germline (reference sequence). The CDR3 length is 14 residues.

Notes on this clonotype: The conserved phenylalanine or tryptophan is not found at the CDR3 terminus, so this likely reflects a read error. The chain carries TRBV7-8 and TRBJ1-2; D is unresolved. V was shortened by 0 bases and J by 10 bases, with 9 bases between the two germline ends. Germline CDR1 is SGHVS and CDR2 is FQNEAQ. The CDR3 consists of 12 residues. DNA for the CDR3: TGTGCCAGCAGCTTAGCGACCTATCCCTACACCTAC. Translation gives CASSLATYPYTY.

This clonotype was seen at least ten times. This rearrangement joins TRBV5-6 to TRBJ1-2, with D unclear. Deletions cut 2 bases from V and 7 bases from J, with 12 bases between. The germline V gene encodes CDR1 SGHDT and CDR2 YYEEEE. The CDR3 spans 13 residues. In DNA, the CDR3 is TGTGCCAGCAGCTTAGGCCTTGCAGGTGGCTACACCTTC. It encodes CASSLGLAGGYTF.

The J gene is TRBJ2-7, the V gene TRBV20-1; no clear D gene. The CDR3 sequence is 14 residues long. CDR1 and CDR2 (germline): DFQATT, SNEGSKA (reference sequence). With 3 bases removed from V and 3 bases from J, the gap between germline ends came to 15 bases. The CDR3 DNA sequence: TGCAGTGCTAGTCCAGAGAAAGGGAACTACGAGCAGTACTTC. Its protein is CSASPEKGNYEQYF.

The V and J genes are TRBV7-8 and TRBJ1-2, with D possibly matching TRBD1 (5 bases). This CDR3 has 16 amino acids. V lost 5 bases to trimming and J lost 11 bases, with 27 bases between them. Germline V CDR1 and CDR2: SGHVS, FQNEAQ. CDR3 coding DNA: TGTGCCAGCAGCCCAGAGGGGACCTGGGGAGAGACTGAGTACACCTTC. Its translation is CASSPEGTWGETEYTF.

Worth noting for this clonotype: The conserved closing phenylalanine or tryptophan is absent in this CDR3, likely reflecting a read error. This chain links TRBV19 with TRBJ2-5, with 9 nucleotides matching TRBD2. CDR1 LNHDA and CDR2 SQIVND come from the germline V gene (reference sequence). The CDR3 extends over 16 amino acids. CDR3 coding DNA: TGTGCCAGCAGTATAGCTAGCGGGGCCTACCAAGAGCACCAGTACGTC. This encodes CASSIASGAYQEHQYV.

The chain carries TRBV19 and TRBJ2-7; 7 nucleotides line up with TRBD2. Germline lookup yields CDR1 LNHDA and CDR2 SQIVND (reference sequence). CDR3 length: 14 residues. CDR3 DNA sequence: TGTGCCAGTAGTATGGGGGGGGAAACCTACGGGCAGTACGTC. Encoded protein: CASSMGGETYGQYV.

The gene calls are TRBV9 and TRBJ1-2; the D is unclear. This CDR3 is built from 16 residues. Trimming stripped 3 bases from V and 9 bases from J, with 24 bases between. Germline CDR1 SGDLS, CDR2 YYNGEE. This CDR3 is CASSGNTGSGKYSYTF. In DNA form, the CDR3 reads TGTGCCAGCAGCGGTAACACGGGCTCTGGAAAATATAGCTACACCTTC. Combining the CDR3 with reference TRBV9 and TRBJ1-2 gives the whole variable domain DSGVTQTPKHLITATGQRVTLRCSPRSGDLSVYWYQQSLDQGLQFLIQYYNGEERAKGNILERFSAQQFPDLHSELNLSSLELGDSALYFCASSGNTGSGKYSYTFGSGTRLTVV.

The J gene is TRBJ2-3, the V gene TRBV2, with TRBD2 matching 8 bases. V trimming: 6 bases; J trimming: 5 bases; junction bases outside the gene matches: 10. Germline V lookup: CDR1 SNHLY, CDR2 FYNNEI. This CDR3 region has 15 residues. In nucleotides, the CDR3 is TGTGCCAGCAGCATGAGCGGGGGCGGGATAGATACGCAGTATTTT. This sequence encodes CASSMSGGGIDTQYF.

As to this clonotype: This is likely a read error, given that the CDR3 carries no conserved phenylalanine or tryptophan at its end. The DNA is omitted, as the CDR3 cannot be located on it reliably, and the CDR3 follows TCRdb's listing. The rearrangement uses TRBV2 and TRBJ2-2; the D segment call TRBD1 is taken from the table without a DNA check. CDR1 is SNHLY and CDR2 is FYNNEI in the germline V gene. With termini counted, the CDR3 has 16 amino acids. The CDR3 here is CASSEWYRNQPQQFGD.

As to this clonotype: It is likely a read error, because the conserved phenylalanine at the end of the CDR3 is missing. It is unclear where the CDR3 begins or ends on the DNA, so no DNA is shown, and the CDR3 is as TCRdb lists it. The chain is built from TRBV7-9 and TRBJ2-2; TRBD2, the table's D call, lacks a check against the DNA. The CDR3 is 12 residues long, ends included. The germline V gene has CDR1 SEHNR and CDR2 FQNEAQ (reference sequence). CDR3 sequence: CASSFVRSGGFV.

CDR3 region: CSVGRTEAFF. The CDR3 bases are TGCAGCGTCGGGCGAACTGAAGCTTTCTTT. This chain joins TRBV29-1 and TRBJ1-1; D is uncertain. Germline V gene lookup returns CDR1 SQVTM and CDR2 ANQGSEA. Trimming shortened V by 6 bases and J by 5 bases, and 7 bases separated the two germline ends. The CDR3 consists of 10 residues.